One sample yielded the 5 T cell receptor beta chains listed below, sequenced in a study of OX40 agonist ivuxolimab in advanced cancers. The protocol was immunoSEQ multiplex PCR, while the TCRdb copy is restricted to in-frame clones and leaves out a portion. The sample shows more than 60,000 clones, approximately 94% of them seen only once. Source: CD4+ or CD8+ T cells sorted from blood, taken in a trial of the OX40 agonist ivuxolimab. These receptors were collected from an adult with an advanced solid tumor such as melanoma, head and neck, liver or kidney cancer.

V is TRBV9 and J is TRBJ1-2; D not certain. Trimming removed 0 bases at V and 3 bases at J, with 9 bases between. The CDR3 consists of 14 residues. Germline V CDR1 and CDR2: SGDLS, YYNGEE. The CDR3 region is CASSVGGDDYGYTF. The DNA for the CDR3 is TGTGCCAGCAGCGTAGGAGGAGATGACTATGGCTACACCTTC. The full variable domain, its missing parts supplied by reference TRBV9 and TRBJ1-2, is DSGVTQTPKHLITATGQRVTLRCSPRSGDLSVYWYQQSLDQGLQFLIQYYNGEERAKGNILERFSAQQFPDLHSELNLSSLELGDSALYFCASSVGGDDYGYTFGSGTRLTVV.

In DNA form, the CDR3 reads TGTGCCAGCAGCCCACAGGGTCTTGGGACCGAGCAGTACTTC. Protein sequence: CASSPQGLGTEQYF. The chain employs TRBV5-4 and TRBJ2-7; maybe TRBD1 (6 bases). The V and J ends lost 4 bases and 6 bases respectively, with 17 bases between them. CDR1 and CDR2 (germline): SGHNT, YYREEE (reference sequence). CDR3 length equals 14 residues.

This sequence joins TRBV7-2 and TRBJ1-5; D perhaps matches TRBD1 (5 bases). Trimming took off 0 bases at V and 2 bases at J, with 8 bases between the two ends. The V gene's germline CDR1 is SGHTA and CDR2 FQGNSA. This CDR3 has 15 residues. The CDR3 sequence is CASSLAGAGNQPQHF. The CDR3 coding sequence is TGTGCCAGCAGCTTAGCAGGGGCTGGCAATCAGCCCCAGCATTTT.

The chain carries TRBV4-3 and TRBJ2-6, with unresolved D. Germline CDR1 and CDR2: LGHNA and YSLEER. The CDR3 consists of 15 residues. With 1 base removed from V and 1 base from J, the gap between germline ends came to 5 bases. The CDR3, as DNA: TGCGCCAGCAGCCAAGGGCCATCTGGGGCCAACGTCCTGACTTTC. This encodes CASSQGPSGANVLTF.

V gene TRBV4-3 combines with J gene TRBJ1-2, with 10 bases aligning to TRBD1. CDR3 size: 19 residues. With 1 base clipped from V and 6 bases from J, the junction kept 17 bases outside the gene matches. Germline values: CDR1 LGHNA, CDR2 YSLEER. This CDR3 is CASSQAQYAGTGDVDGYTF. CDR3 nucleotides: TGCGCCAGCAGCCAAGCTCAATACGCCGGGACAGGGGATGTAGATGGCTACACCTTC.